This TCR beta chain was profiled in a study of identical twins (dated by TCRdb to the mid-2010s). Background on the whole study: The study deep-sequenced TCR alpha and beta repertoires from monozygotic twins, unrelated adults of various ages and cord blood to test whether fetal clonotypes persist. To rule out contamination, replicate twin experiments were performed at different times with different library preparation protocols.

Overall study results and their limits: Recombination models systematically underestimated out-of-frame TCR alpha sharing in monozygotic twins but agreed with sharing between unrelated individuals. Because the same donors could not be followed over many years, the conclusions relied on cross-sectional statistical analysis. Invariant T cells such as MAIT and iNKT could partly confound zero-insertion analyses, although diverse VJ usage argued against such confounding for most clonotypes. Abundant cord blood beta clonotypes carried fewer insertions; young adult naive repertoires showed a weaker similar trend, while memory repertoires showed none. Compared with coincidental sharing between unrelated individuals, out-of-frame TCR alpha sequences shared between twins showed an excess of sequences with low generation probability. In beta out-of-frame sequences, excess twin sharing was weaker, because having fewer shared sequences lowered the signal-to-noise ratio.

Library preparation employed 5' RACE. The instrument was an Illumina HiSeq 2000. Template switching introduced a universal primer binding site; the final cDNA contained a unique molecular identifier, enabling accurate counting of TCR cDNA molecules. First-strand cDNA for TCR alpha and beta chains was synthesized from specific primers in the conserved constant-segment region. To control for contamination, every cDNA library carried two barcodes: a SMART-Mk sample barcode plus Illumina barcodes. Two successive PCR steps introduced TruSeq adapter sequences along with Illumina sample barcodes. The Illumina HiSeq platform was used with custom primers to sequence TCR alpha and beta cDNA libraries. Per the original workflow: MiGEC was used to process raw reads and extract unique molecular identifiers, and MiXCR was used to find CDR3 positions. Recombination models were inferred per individual with the repgenHMM and IGoR tools using an EM algorithm. The analysis of shared clonotypes was done with the tcR package in R, with sharing normalized by the product of cloneset sizes. Out-of-frame nonproductive sequences were analyzed to study raw recombination free of thymic and clonal selection effects. The public reads were run again by TCRdb, first through fastp at Q25 and then through MiXCR, and only productive beta chains were kept. Each entry merges the rows of one CDR3 protein and shows their most common DNA and genes. TCRdb assigned the V and J calls; the authors' analysis was not used. For this sample the table gives 410,000 or so distinct CDR3 sequences, of which roughly 20% were detected only once. Roughly an eighth of the sample is taken by the ten largest.

Every donor in the study was a healthy Caucasian. The researchers also sequenced three unrelated adults who were not twins: a male aged 18 to 30, a male aged 50 to 60, and a female aged 50 to 60. Using Miltenyi CD45RO+ enrichment and human naive T-cell isolation kits, memory (CD45RO+) and naive T cells were isolated from PBMC. This clonotype was seen at least ten times. The clone's antigen remains unknown. It has no much larger one-base neighbor in the sample; base qualities were not kept. V sheds 3 bases and J sheds 4 bases, leaving 20 bases between their ends. As encoded in the germline V gene, CDR1 is MNHEY while CDR2 is SVGAGI. The CDR3 runs 17 amino acids, cysteine and phenylalanine included. The entry retains the CDR3 DNA only, 51 bases that are in frame from base 1.

The specimen sequenced was naive T cells sorted from blood. The cell subset or site label of this sample denotes: cells isolated with a human naive T-cell isolation kit. The clonotype was recovered from a man aged 45-65 years in good health. The sequence is built from TRBV6-5 and TRBJ2-3; the D region possibly corresponds to TRBD1 (5 bases align). The nucleotide sequence reads as follows: TGTGCCAGCAGTTATAAGTCAGGGATGGGTCATTCAGATACGCAGTATTTT. Its protein product is CASSYKSGMGHSDTQYF.